These 13 T cell receptor beta chains were all obtained from the same sample, sequenced in a study of OX40 agonist ivuxolimab in advanced cancers. Data came from immunoSEQ multiplex PCR; TCRdb stores just in-frame clones and leaves some out. The table has roughly 17,000 clones, 80% to 90% seen once; the top ten hold roughly 30%. The sequencing here drew on CD4+ or CD8+ T cells sorted from blood, taken in a trial of the OX40 agonist ivuxolimab. All receptors come from an adult with an advanced solid tumor such as melanoma, head and neck, liver or kidney cancer.

J is TRBJ2-5 and V is TRBV28; D may be TRBD1 or TRBD2 (5 bases each). V was clipped by 6 bases and J by 4 bases, with 24 bases between them. The CDR3 loop spans 17 amino acids. Germline V gene lookup returns CDR1 MDHEN and CDR2 SYDVKM. CDR3 region: CASSYPAEAGNRETQYF. Here the CDR3 DNA reads TGTGCCAGCAGCTATCCCGCGGAGGCAGGGAACAGAGAGACCCAGTACTTC.

This clone has a handful of counts. The genes are TRBV6-5 and TRBJ2-1; 7 positions agree with TRBD2. The V gene end was trimmed by 6 bases and the J gene end by 4 bases; junction bases not matched to a gene: 6. In germline, CDR1 is MNHEY, CDR2 SVGAGI. CDR3 size: 14 residues. CDR3 sequence (DNA): TGTGCCAGCAGCAACCACGGGGGGTACAATGAGCAGTTCTTC. It encodes CASSNHGGYNEQFF.

The gene calls are TRBV6-6 and TRBJ1-1; D call uncertain. This CDR3 spans 14 amino acids. Germline lookup yields CDR1 MNHNY and CDR2 SVGAGI (reference sequence). V dropped 3 bases and J dropped 4 bases, with 12 bases sitting between them. The CDR3 region has the DNA TGTGCCAGCAGTTATGAATTAGTCGGCACTGAAGCTTTCTTT. This codes for CASSYELVGTEAFF.

This clone was seen a few times. This chain connects TRBV27 to TRBJ1-2; D is uncertain. With 5 bases removed from V and 5 bases from J, the gap between germline ends came to 18 bases. CDR3 size: 15 residues. Germline V CDR1 and CDR2: MNHEY, SMNVEV (reference sequence). CDR3 in DNA: TGTGCCAGCAGTCCCAATTCGGCAGCCTATTATGGCTACACCTTC. Its protein is CASSPNSAAYYGYTF.

The chain links TRBV7-9 to TRBJ2-7, with D maybe TRBD2 (6 bases). This CDR3 contains 16 residues. Germline CDR1 and CDR2: SEHNR and FQNEAQ (reference sequence). Trimming pared 3 bases from V and 6 bases from J, leaving 21 bases between. The CDR3 coding sequence is TGTGCCAGCAGCTTCCTAAATGCGGGACCCGCTGTCGAGCAGTACTTC. Protein sequence: CASSFLNAGPAVEQYF.

The V call is TRBV6-5, the J call TRBJ1-5; the D is unclear. CDR3 length equals 14 residues. V lost 0 bases and J 2 bases, leaving 5 bases between the germline ends. Looked up from germline, CDR1 is MNHEY and CDR2 is SVGAGI. In DNA, the CDR3 is TGTGCCAGCAGTTACTCGAGACGCAATCAGCCCCAGCATTTT. This sequence encodes CASSYSRRNQPQHF.

J is TRBJ2-1 and V is TRBV19, with D perhaps given as TRBD1 or TRBD2 (5 bases each). This CDR3 region has 12 residues. In germline, CDR1 is LNHDA, CDR2 SQIVND (reference sequence). V lost 5 bases and J lost 8, with 10 bases in between. The CDR3 region has the DNA TGTGCCAGTAGTTGGGGGAGTTATGAGCAGTTCTTC. This sequence encodes CASSWGSYEQFF.

This chain joins TRBV27 and TRBJ2-1; 14 positions match TRBD2. V shed 10 bases and J 3 bases; nucleotides not matched to a gene: 14. This CDR3 comprises 18 residues. Germline lookup yields CDR1 MNHEY and CDR2 SMNVEV (reference sequence). CDR3: CATLPGLAGAGGYNEQFF. DNA for the CDR3: TGTGCCACCCTTCCGGGACTAGCGGGAGCCGGGGGCTACAATGAGCAGTTCTTC.

This chain joins TRBV28 and TRBJ2-1; D may be TRBD1 (6 bases). The CDR3 covers 15 residues. Germline V lookup: CDR1 MDHEN, CDR2 SYDVKM. Trimming took 9 bases from V and 8 from J, leaving 23 bases between them. This CDR3 reads CARRTVLAASHEQFF. Here the CDR3 DNA reads TGTGCCAGACGGACAGTCCTGGCGGCCTCGCATGAGCAGTTCTTC. Complete variable domain (other parts from reference TRBV28 and TRBJ2-1): DVKVTQSSRYLVKRTGEKVFLECVQDMDHENMFWYRQDPGLGLRLIYFSYDVKMKEKGDIPEGYSVSREKKERFSLILESASTNQTSMYLCARRTVLAASHEQFFGPGTRLTVL.

This chain links TRBV7-3 with TRBJ2-4; tentative D call: TRBD1 (5 bases). Germline values: CDR1 SGHTA, CDR2 FQGTGA. Trimming removed 4 bases from V and 4 bases from J, with 20 bases in between. There are 17 residues in the CDR3. CDR3 in amino acids: CASSSDQRPQGKNIQYF. The CDR3 DNA reads as TGTGCCAGCAGCTCGGATCAGCGCCCTCAGGGAAAAAACATTCAGTACTTC.

The V gene is TRBV6-6, the J gene TRBJ1-1; tentative D call: TRBD1 (5 bases). Trimming took 7 bases from V and 10 from J, leaving 19 bases between them. Germline-derived CDR1 and CDR2 are MNHNY and SVGAGI (reference sequence). The CDR3 has 13 residues. DNA for the CDR3: TGTGCCAGCACCCTGGGAACAGGCGCGGGAGCTTTCTTT. This translates into CASTLGTGAGAFF.

In its sample, this clone is medium-sized (0.01 to 0.1%). The chain links TRBV27 to TRBJ1-1; D gene unclear. Trimming stripped 2 bases from V and 1 base from J, with 8 bases between. The CDR3 is made up of 14 amino acids. Germline V gene lookup returns CDR1 MNHEY and CDR2 SMNVEV (reference sequence). CDR3 sequence (DNA): TGTGCCAGCAGTTTAATGGGCACGAACACTGAAGCTTTCTTT. Translating it yields CASSLMGTNTEAFF.

The V and J genes are TRBV27 and TRBJ1-5, with a weak D call TRBD1 (6 bases). V was clipped by 5 bases and J by 5 bases, with 10 bases between them. CDR1 MNHEY and CDR2 SMNVEV come from the germline V gene (reference sequence). CDR3 length: 13 residues. DNA of the CDR3: TGTGCCAGCAGTCAGGGGTTCGATCAGCCCCAGCATTTT. Translation: CASSQGFDQPQHF.